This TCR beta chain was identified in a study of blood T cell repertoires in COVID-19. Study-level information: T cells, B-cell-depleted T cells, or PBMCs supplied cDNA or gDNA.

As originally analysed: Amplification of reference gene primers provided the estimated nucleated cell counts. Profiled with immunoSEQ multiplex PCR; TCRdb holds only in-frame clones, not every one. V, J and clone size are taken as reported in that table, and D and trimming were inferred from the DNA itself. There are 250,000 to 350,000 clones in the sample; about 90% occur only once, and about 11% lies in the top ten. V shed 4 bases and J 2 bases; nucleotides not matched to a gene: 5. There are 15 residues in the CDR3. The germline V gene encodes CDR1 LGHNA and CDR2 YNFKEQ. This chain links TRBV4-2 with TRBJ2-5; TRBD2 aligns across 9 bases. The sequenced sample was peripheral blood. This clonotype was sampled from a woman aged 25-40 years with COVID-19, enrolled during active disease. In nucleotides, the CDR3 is TGTGCCAGCAGCCCTTCTAGCGGGGTACAAGAGACCCAGTACTTC. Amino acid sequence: CASSPSSGVQETQYF.